Listed below are T cell receptor beta chains from one sample, sequenced in a study of lymphopenia after photon versus proton radiotherapy. The table came from immunoSEQ multiplex PCR; TCRdb's copy has only in-frame clones and leaves some out. The data show 150,000 to 200,000 clones, roughly nine tenths seen once. The material sequenced was peripheral blood, taken from a patient treated with photon-based radiotherapy. These TCRs come from a man in his fifties or sixties with gastric cancer. The CDR3 runs from the conserved cysteine through the conserved F or W. The D gene is left open where the match is weak. Expanded clones are given a class, and other clones once, few, many or no size at all.

clone_size,d_call,v_call,j_call,cdr3_aa,cdr3_nt
.,TRBD1,TRBV10-3,TRBJ2-3,CAISEWTGRSTDTQYF,TGTGCCATCAGTGAGTGGACAGGGAGAAGCACAGATACGCAGTATTTT
.,.,TRBV30,TRBJ1-1,CAWDPGERTEAFF,TGTGCCTGGGATCCGGGGGAGAGGACTGAAGCTTTCTTT
few,.,TRBV7-9,TRBJ1-5,CASSRGGGQPQHF,TGTGCCAGCAGCCGTGGGGGAGGTCAGCCCCAGCATTTT
few,TRBD2,TRBV27,TRBJ2-1,CASSLGGRAYNEQFF,TGTGCCAGCAGTTTAGGCGGGAGGGCCTACAATGAGCAGTTCTTC
.,.,TRBV11-2,TRBJ2-7,CASSLDRGIHEQYF,TGTGCCAGCAGCTTAGACAGGGGAATCCACGAGCAGTACTTC
.,TRBD2,TRBV28,TRBJ2-1,CASNPGLAPREQFF,TGTGCCAGCAACCCGGGACTAGCTCCCAGGGAGCAGTTCTTC
.,TRBD2,TRBV30,TRBJ2-3,CAWNLRLAGTTDTQYF,TGTGCCTGGAATCTTCGACTAGCGGGGACCACAGATACGCAGTATTTT
.,TRBD1,TRBV28,TRBJ2-1,CASSPDRGKPYNEQFF,TGTGCCAGCAGTCCAGACAGGGGAAAACCGTACAATGAGCAGTTCTTC
.,TRBD1,TRBV19,TRBJ2-7,CASSRTGGPYEQYF,TGTGCCAGTAGTAGGACAGGGGGCCCCTACGAGCAGTACTTC
.,.,TRBV5-1,TRBJ2-1,CASSGRLSPYSNEQFF,TGCGCCAGCTCGGGACGCTTATCCCCCTATTCCAATGAGCAGTTCTTC